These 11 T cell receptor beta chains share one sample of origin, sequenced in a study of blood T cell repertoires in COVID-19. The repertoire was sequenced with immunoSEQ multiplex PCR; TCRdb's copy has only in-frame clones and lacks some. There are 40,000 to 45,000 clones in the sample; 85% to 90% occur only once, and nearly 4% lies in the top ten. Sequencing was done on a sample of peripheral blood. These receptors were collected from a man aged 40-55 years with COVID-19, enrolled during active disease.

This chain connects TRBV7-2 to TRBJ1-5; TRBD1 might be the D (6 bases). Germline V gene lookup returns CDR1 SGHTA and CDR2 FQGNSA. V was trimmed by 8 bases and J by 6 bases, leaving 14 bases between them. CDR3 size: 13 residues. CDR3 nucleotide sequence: TGTGCCAGCTCACGGGCAGGGGTTCAGCCCCAGCATTTT. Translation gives CASSRAGVQPQHF. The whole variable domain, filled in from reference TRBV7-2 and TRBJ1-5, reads GAGVSQSPSNKVTEKGKDVELRCDPISGHTALYWYRQSLGQGLEFLIYFQGNSAPDKSGLPSDRFSAERTGGSVSTLTIQRTQQEDSAVYLCASSRAGVQPQHFGDGTRLSIL.

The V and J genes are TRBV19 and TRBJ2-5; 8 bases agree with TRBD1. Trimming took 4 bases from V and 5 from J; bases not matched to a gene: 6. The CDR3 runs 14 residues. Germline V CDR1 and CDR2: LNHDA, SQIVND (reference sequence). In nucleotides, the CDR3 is TGTGCCAGTAGTAGTCGACAGGGGAGGGAGACCCAGTACTTC. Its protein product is CASSSRQGRETQYF.

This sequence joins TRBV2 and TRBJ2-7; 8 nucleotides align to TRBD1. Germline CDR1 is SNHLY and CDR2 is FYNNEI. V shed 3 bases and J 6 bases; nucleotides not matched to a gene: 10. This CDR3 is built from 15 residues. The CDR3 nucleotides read TGTGCCAGCAGTGAGATGGACAGGGTAGGGCGCGAGCAGTACTTC. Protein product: CASSEMDRVGREQYF.

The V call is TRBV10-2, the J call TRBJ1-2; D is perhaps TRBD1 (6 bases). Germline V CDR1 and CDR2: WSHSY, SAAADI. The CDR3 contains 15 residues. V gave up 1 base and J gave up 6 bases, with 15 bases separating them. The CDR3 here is CASSEYRDGWNGYTF. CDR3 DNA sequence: TGCGCCAGCAGTGAGTACAGGGATGGTTGGAATGGCTACACCTTC.

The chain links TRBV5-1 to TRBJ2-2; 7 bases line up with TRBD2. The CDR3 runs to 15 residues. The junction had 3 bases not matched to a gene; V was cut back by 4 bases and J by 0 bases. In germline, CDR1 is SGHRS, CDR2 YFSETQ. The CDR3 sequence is CASSSGLANTGELFF. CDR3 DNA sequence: TGCGCCAGCAGCAGCGGACTAGCGAACACCGGGGAGCTGTTTTTT.

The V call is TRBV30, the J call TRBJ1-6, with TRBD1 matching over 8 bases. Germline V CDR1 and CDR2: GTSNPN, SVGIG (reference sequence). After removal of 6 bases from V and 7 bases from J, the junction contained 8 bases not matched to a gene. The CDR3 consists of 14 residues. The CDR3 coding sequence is TGTGCCTGTGACCGGGACAGGCTCAATTCACCCCTCCACTTT. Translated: CACDRDRLNSPLHF. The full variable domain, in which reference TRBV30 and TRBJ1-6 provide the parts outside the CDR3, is SQTIHQWPATLVQPVGSPLSLECTVEGTSNPNLYWYRQAAGRGLQLLFYSVGIGQISSEVPQNLSASRPQDRQFILSSKKLLLSDSGFYLCACDRDRLNSPLHFGNGTRLTVT.

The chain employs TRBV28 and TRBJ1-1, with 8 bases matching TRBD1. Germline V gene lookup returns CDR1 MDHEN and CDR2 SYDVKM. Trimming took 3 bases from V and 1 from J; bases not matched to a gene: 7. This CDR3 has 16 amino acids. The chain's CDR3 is CASSFPTQGANTEAFF. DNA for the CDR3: TGTGCCAGCAGTTTTCCGACCCAGGGGGCGAACACTGAAGCTTTCTTT.

The CDR3 region is CSVEDPASGMDTQYF. The CDR3 coding sequence is TGCAGCGTTGAAGATCCGGCCTCAGGGATGGATACGCAGTATTTT. The chain recombines TRBV29-1 with TRBJ2-3, with a tentative D call TRBD1 (5 bases). Trimming left V 0 bases short and J 6 bases short, with 16 bases between. Germline CDR1 is SQVTM and CDR2 is ANQGSEA. The CDR3 runs to 15 residues.

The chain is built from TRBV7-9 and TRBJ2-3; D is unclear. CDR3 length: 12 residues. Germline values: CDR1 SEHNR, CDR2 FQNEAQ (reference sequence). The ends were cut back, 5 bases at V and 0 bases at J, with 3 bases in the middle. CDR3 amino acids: CASSTSTDTQYF. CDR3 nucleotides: TGTGCCAGCAGCACTAGCACAGATACGCAGTATTTT.

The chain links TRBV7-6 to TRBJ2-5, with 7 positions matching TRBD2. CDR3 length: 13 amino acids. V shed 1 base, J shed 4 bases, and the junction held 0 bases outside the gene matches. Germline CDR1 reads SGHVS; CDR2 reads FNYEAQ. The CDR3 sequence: CASSLGLAETQYF. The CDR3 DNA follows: TGTGCCAGCAGCTTAGGACTAGCAGAGACCCAGTACTTC. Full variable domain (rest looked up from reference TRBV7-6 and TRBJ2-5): GAGVSQSPRYKVTKRGQDVALRCDPISGHVSLYWYRQALGQGPEFLTYFNYEAQQDKSGLPNDRFSAERPEGSISTLTIQRTEQRDSAMYRCASSLGLAETQYFGPGTRLLVL.

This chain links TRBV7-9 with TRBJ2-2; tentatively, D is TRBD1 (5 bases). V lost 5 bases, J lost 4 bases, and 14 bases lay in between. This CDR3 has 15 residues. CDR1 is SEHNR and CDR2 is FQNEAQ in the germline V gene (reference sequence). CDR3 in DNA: TGTGCCAGCAGCCCCCCCAGGGAAGGCACCGGGGAGCTGTTTTTT. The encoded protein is CASSPPREGTGELFF.